This T cell receptor beta chain was identified during a study of T cells after yellow fever vaccination (dated by TCRdb to the late 2010s). With regard to the full study: Libraries from fractions with low cell numbers were prepared with the SMART-Seq v4 Ultra Low Input RNA kit. To follow T-cell clones before and after primary and booster YFV17D yellow fever vaccination, bulk TCR alpha and beta repertoires were sequenced over time. Two healthy male donors made up the cohort, one aged 18 to 29 years and the other aged 30 to 40 years. Bulk PBMC replicates and cell subsets were isolated from blood drawn at multiple timepoints before and after both primary and secondary immunization.

Instrument on record: Illumina NovaSeq 6000. TCR cDNA was synthesized by 5'RACE template switching, which introduced a universal primer site and unique molecular identifiers. Priming for cDNA synthesis came from both the TCR alpha and TCR beta constant segments. Two PCR steps were used to amplify libraries, with sample barcodes and sequencing adapters being added in the second step. Libraries were sequenced on Illumina HiSeq 2500 (2x100 bp) or NovaSeq (2x150 bp). Per the source publication's procedure: MIGEC was used to demultiplex reads and collapse the reads into UMI consensus sequences, and MiXCR was used for V(D)J alignment. Vaccine-responding clonotypes were defined with edgeR using replicate PBMC samples, requiring FDR below 0.01 and a log2 fold change above 5 up to day 15. Bulk clonotypes were assigned CD4 or CD8 identity according to which sequenced CD4 or CD8 repertoire held them at higher abundance. Using fastp trimming at Q25 and MiXCR clonotype assembly, TCRdb reanalyzed the public sequencing data and kept in-frame beta chains. Each entry is one CDR3 protein sequence, shown with its most common DNA and genes. The V and J calls, along with clone size, are taken from TCRdb and not from the paper's own processing. The sample table holds fewer than 350,000 distinct CDR3 sequences, of which about 4.5% were seen once. The top ten hold 19% of the sample.

The treatment or condition label on this specimen signifies: live attenuated yellow fever vaccine strain. At every blood-draw timepoint, two biological replicates of bulk PBMCs were collected. PBMCs were isolated from peripheral blood using a standard Ficoll-Paque protocol. TriZol was used to extract RNA from bulk PBMCs, from CD4 and CD8 fractions, and from dextramer-positive and dextramer-negative fractions. The CDR3 has 16 amino acids, counting the end cysteine and phenylalanine. The retained sequence is limited to the CDR3, 48 bases, with the frame set at the first base. CDR1 MRHNA and CDR2 SNTAGT are derived from the germline V gene. V is trimmed back by 11 bases and J by 3 bases, and the junction contains 14 bases that no gene match accounts for. The sample holds many counts of this clonotype. Its antigen is still unknown. No base-level quality is on record; no much larger clone is a single base apart.

Broader findings and caveats from the paper: After the booster, most clones that had expanded after primary vaccination were detected again (around 96% of CD4 and 70% to 90% of CD8), suggesting broad maintenance of memory. A small fraction of clonotypes showed up in both the CD4 and CD8 compartments, probably as a result of convergent recombination. Because the study included only a couple of donors, the extent to which the findings can be generalized is limited. Computational filtering was required because FACS-sorted repertoires could contain abundant contaminating clonotypes from the bulk population. The secondary T-cell response was found to be weaker but faster than the primary response, with a peak reached on day 5 rather than on day 15.

The chain joins TRBV6-4 to TRBJ2-3; 10 bases in the middle match TRBD2. This clonotype originated in a man aged 18-30 years who received the YFV17D yellow fever vaccine. This sample comprised PBMCs, obtained 15 days after the yellow fever booster vaccination. The CDR3 region has the sequence CAVARPAGGRTDTQYF. The DNA is TGTGCCGTAGCCCGACCAGCGGGGGGGCGTACAGATACGCAGTATTTT.